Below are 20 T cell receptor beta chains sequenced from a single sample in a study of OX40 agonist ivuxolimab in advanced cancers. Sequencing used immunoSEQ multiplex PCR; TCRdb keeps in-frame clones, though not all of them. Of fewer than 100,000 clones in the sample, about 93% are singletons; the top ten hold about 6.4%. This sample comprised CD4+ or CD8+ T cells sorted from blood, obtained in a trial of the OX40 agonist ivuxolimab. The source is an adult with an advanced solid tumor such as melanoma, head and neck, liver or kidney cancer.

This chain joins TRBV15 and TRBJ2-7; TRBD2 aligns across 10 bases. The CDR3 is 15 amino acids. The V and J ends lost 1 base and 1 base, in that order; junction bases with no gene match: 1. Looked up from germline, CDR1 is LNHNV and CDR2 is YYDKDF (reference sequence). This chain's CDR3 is CATSRVSGGSYEQYF. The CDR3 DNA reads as TGTGCCACCAGCAGAGTTAGCGGGGGGTCCTACGAGCAGTACTTC.

The CDR3 bases are TGTGCCAGCAGCTTATCCCAGGAGGAGGGAATCGGTTCACCCCTCCACTTT. Amino acids: CASSLSQEEGIGSPLHF. The chain carries TRBV7-6 and TRBJ1-6; D remains ambiguous. Between the trimmed V and J ends, which lost 2 bases and 9 bases, there was a span of 20 bases. Germline V gives CDR1 SGHVS, CDR2 FNYEAQ. The length of the CDR3 is 17 residues.

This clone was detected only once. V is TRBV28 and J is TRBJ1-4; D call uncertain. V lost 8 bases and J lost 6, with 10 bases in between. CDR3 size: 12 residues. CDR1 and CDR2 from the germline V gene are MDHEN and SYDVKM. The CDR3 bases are TGTGCCAGCGGGGAGTGGGATGAAAAACTGTTTTTT. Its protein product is CASGEWDEKLFF.

The CDR3 reads CASSLSVVTAPYEQYF. The CDR3 DNA sequence: TGTGCCAGCAGCTTATCGGTAGTGACGGCTCCCTACGAGCAGTACTTC. The chain combines TRBV5-5 with TRBJ2-7; D uncertain. Deletions cut 2 bases from V and 2 bases from J, with 17 bases between. The CDR3 loop spans 16 amino acids. Per germline, CDR1 SGHKS and CDR2 YYEKEE (reference sequence).

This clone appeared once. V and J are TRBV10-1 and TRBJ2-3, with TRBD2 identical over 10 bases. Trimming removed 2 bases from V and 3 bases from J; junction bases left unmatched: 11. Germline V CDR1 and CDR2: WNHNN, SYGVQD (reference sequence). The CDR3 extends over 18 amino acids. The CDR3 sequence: CASSETSLAGLSTDTQYF. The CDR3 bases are TGCGCCAGCAGTGAGACCTCACTAGCGGGGCTATCAACAGATACGCAGTATTTT.

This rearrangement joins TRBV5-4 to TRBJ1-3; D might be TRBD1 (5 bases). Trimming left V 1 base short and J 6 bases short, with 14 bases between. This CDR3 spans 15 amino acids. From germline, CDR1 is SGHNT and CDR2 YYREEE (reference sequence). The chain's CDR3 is CASSLSGPWANTIYF. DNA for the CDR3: TGTGCCAGCAGCTTGTCGGGACCCTGGGCAAACACCATATATTTT.

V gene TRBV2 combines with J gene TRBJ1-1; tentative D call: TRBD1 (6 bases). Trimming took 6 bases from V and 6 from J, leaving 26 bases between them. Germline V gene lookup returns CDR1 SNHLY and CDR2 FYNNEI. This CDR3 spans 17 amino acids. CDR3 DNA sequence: TGTGCCAGCAGCCGCGAGGGGGTGGACTCGAGTGAGTCTGAAGCTTTCTTT. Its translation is CASSREGVDSSESEAFF.

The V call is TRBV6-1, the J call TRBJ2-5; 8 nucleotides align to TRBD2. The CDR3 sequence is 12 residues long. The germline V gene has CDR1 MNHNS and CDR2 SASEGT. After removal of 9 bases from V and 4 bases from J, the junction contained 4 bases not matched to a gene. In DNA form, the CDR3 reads TGTGCCAGTTTCCGGGGGGGAGAGACCCAGTACTTC. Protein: CASFRGGETQYF.

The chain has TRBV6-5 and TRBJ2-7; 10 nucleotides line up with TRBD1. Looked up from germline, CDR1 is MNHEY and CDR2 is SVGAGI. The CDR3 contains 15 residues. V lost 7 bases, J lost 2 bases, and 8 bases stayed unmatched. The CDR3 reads CASTFSGTGAYEQYF. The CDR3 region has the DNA TGTGCCAGCACGTTTTCCGGGACAGGGGCCTACGAGCAGTACTTC.

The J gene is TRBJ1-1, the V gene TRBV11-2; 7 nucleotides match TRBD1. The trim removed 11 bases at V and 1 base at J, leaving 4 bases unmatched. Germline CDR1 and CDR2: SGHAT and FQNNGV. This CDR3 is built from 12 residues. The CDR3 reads CAGGTANTEAFF. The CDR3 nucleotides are TGTGCCGGCGGGACAGCGAACACTGAAGCTTTCTTT. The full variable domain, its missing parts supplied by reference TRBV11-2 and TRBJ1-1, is EAGVAQSPRYKIIEKRQSVAFWCNPISGHATLYWYQQILGQGPKLLIQFQNNGVVDDSQLPKDRFSAERLKGVDSTLKIQPAKLEDSAVYLCAGGTANTEAFFGQGTRLTVV.

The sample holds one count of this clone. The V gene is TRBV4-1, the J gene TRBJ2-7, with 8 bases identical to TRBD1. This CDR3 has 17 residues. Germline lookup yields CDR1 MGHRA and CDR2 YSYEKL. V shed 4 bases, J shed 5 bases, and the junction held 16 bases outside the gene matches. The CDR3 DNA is TGCGCCAGCAGCCGAGAGCCCCCCCGGACAGGGCGCGACGAGCAGTACTTC. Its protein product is CASSREPPRTGRDEQYF.

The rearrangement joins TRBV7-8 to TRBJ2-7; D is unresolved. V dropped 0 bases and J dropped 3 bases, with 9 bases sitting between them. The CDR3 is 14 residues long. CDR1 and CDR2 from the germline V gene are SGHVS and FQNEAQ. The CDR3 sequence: CASSLADTYYEQYF. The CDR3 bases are TGTGCCAGCAGCTTAGCAGACACATACTACGAGCAGTACTTC. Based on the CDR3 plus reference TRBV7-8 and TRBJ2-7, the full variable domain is GAGVSQSPRYKVAKRGQDVALRCDPISGHVSLFWYQQALGQGPEFLTYFQNEAQLDKSGLPSDRFFAERPEGSVSTLKIQRTQQEDSAVYLCASSLADTYYEQYFGPGTRLTVT.

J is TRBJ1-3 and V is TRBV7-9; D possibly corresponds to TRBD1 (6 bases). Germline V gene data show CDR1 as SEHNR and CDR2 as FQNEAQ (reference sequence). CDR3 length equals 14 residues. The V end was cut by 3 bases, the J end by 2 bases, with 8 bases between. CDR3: CASSFQGPGNTIYF. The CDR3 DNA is TGTGCCAGCAGCTTTCAGGGGCCTGGAAACACCATATATTTT.

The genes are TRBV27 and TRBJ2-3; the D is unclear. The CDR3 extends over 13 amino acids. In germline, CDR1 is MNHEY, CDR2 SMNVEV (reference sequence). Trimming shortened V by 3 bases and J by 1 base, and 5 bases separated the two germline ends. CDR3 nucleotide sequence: TGTGCCAGCAGTTTTCGTGGCACAGATACGCAGTATTTT. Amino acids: CASSFRGTDTQYF.

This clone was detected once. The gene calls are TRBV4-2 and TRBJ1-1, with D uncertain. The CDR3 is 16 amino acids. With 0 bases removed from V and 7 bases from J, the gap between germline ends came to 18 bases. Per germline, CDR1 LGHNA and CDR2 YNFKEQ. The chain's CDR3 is CASSQEDLGAGGEAFF. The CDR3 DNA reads TGTGCCAGCAGCCAAGAGGACCTGGGAGCCGGTGGTGAAGCTTTCTTT.

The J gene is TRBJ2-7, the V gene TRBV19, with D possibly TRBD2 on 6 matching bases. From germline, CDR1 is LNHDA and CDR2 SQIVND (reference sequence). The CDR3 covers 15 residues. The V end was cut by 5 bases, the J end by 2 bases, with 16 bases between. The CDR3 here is CASSPSVGRTYEQYF. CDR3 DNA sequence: TGTGCCAGTAGTCCTAGCGTTGGGAGAACCTACGAGCAGTACTTC.

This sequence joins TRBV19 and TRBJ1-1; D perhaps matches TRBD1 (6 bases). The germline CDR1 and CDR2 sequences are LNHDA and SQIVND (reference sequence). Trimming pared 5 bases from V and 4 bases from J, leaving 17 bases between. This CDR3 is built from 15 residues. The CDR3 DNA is TGTGCCAGTAGTCAAGATTACAGGGACGGCACTGAAGCTTTCTTT. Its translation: CASSQDYRDGTEAFF.

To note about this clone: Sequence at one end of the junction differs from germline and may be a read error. Here the CDR3 reads CASSVGGSSEQYF. The CDR3 DNA follows: TGTGCCAGCAGCGTAGGTGGGTCCTCCGAGCAGTACTTC. This rearrangement joins TRBV9 to TRBJ2-7, with D unclear. Germline V gene sequence: CDR1 SGDLS, CDR2 YYNGEE. This CDR3 region has 13 residues.

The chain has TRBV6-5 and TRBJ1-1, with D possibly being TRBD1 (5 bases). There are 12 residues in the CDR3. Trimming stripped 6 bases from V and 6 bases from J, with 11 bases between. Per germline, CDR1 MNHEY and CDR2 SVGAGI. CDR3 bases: TGTGCCAGCAGGCAGGGAACATCTGAAGCTTTCTTT. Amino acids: CASRQGTSEAFF.

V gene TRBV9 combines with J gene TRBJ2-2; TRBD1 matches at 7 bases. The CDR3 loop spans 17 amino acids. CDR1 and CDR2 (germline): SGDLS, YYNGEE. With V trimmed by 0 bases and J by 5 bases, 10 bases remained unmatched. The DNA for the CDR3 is TGTGCCAGCAGCGTAGATGAACAGGGGAGACGAACCGGGGAGCTGTTTTTT. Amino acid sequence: CASSVDEQGRRTGELFF.